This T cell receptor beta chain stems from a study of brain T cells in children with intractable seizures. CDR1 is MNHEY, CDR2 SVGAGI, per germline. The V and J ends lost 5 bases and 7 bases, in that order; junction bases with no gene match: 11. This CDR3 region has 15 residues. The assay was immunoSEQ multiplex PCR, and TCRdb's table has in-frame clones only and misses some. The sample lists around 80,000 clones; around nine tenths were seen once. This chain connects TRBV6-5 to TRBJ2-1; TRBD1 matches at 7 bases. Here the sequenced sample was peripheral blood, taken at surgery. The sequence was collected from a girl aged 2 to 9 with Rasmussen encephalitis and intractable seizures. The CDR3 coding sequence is TGTGCCAGCAGTCCCCGACAGGGTTCGGGGAATGAGCAGTTCTTC. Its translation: CASSPRQGSGNEQFF.